The 22 T cell receptor beta chains below come from one sample, sequenced in a study of blood T cell repertoires in COVID-19. The data were produced by immunoSEQ multiplex PCR, yet TCRdb's version contains in-frame clones alone and is incomplete. The table lists tens of thousands of clones, 85% of them singletons. The specimen was peripheral blood. Receptors were obtained from a man in his forties or fifties with active COVID-19.

The CDR3 protein is CASSYPFQLAGGTDTQYF. The CDR3 nucleotides are TGTGCCAGCAGCTACCCCTTCCAACTAGCGGGAGGGACAGATACGCAGTATTTT. The genes are TRBV28 and TRBJ2-3; the match to TRBD2 covers 13 bases. The CDR3 is made up of 18 amino acids. J was trimmed by 3 bases and V by 6 bases; bases with no gene match: 12. Germline CDR1 reads MDHEN; CDR2 reads SYDVKM.

J is TRBJ2-7 and V is TRBV3-1 (or the pseudogene TRBV3-2); 9 bases fit TRBD2. CDR3 length: 16 amino acids. V was clipped by 1 base and J by 3 bases; unmatched bases: 7. The V gene's germline CDR1 is LGHDT and CDR2 YNNKEL (reference sequence). CDR3 sequence reads: CASSQGLVAGVYEQYF. In DNA form, the CDR3 reads TGTGCCAGCAGCCAAGGTCTCGTAGCGGGAGTCTACGAGCAGTACTTC.

The V call is TRBV10-2, the J call TRBJ2-7; a possible D gene is TRBD2 (6 bases). Trimming left V 4 bases short and J 4 bases short, with 11 bases between. In germline, CDR1 is WSHSY, CDR2 SAAADI. The length of the CDR3 is 13 residues. CDR3 sequence reads: CASSGRDRYEQYF. The CDR3 nucleotides read TGCGCCAGCAGTGGGCGGGACCGGTACGAGCAGTACTTC.

The chain uses TRBV30 and TRBJ2-7, with D perhaps TRBD2 (6 bases). The CDR3 runs 14 residues. Germline V gives CDR1 GTSNPN, CDR2 SVGIG (reference sequence). V lost 0 bases and J 3 bases, leaving 12 bases between the germline ends. The CDR3 DNA is TGTGCCTGGAGTGTTTATGCGGGAAACTACGAGCAGTACTTC. Its protein product is CAWSVYAGNYEQYF.

The gene calls are TRBV9 and TRBJ2-1; D call uncertain. This CDR3 comprises 16 residues. From germline, CDR1 is SGDLS and CDR2 YYNGEE. V gave up 0 bases and J gave up 0 bases, with 10 bases separating them. CDR3 nucleotides: TGTGCCAGCAGCGTAGATCCAACTGGCTCCTACAATGAGCAGTTCTTC. It codes for CASSVDPTGSYNEQFF.

This clone was counted once. The chain uses TRBV11-2 and TRBJ2-5; D is perhaps TRBD1 (5 bases). V was cut by 5 bases and J by 4 bases, with 26 bases left in between. CDR1 and CDR2 (germline): SGHAT, FQNNGV. This CDR3 is built from 18 residues. This CDR3 is CASSRRMGQGKVGETQYF. CDR3 DNA: TGTGCCAGCAGCCGTAGGATGGGTCAGGGAAAGGTGGGAGAGACCCAGTACTTC.

This chain links TRBV7-2 with TRBJ2-5, with 10 nucleotides matching TRBD1. Per germline, CDR1 SGHTA and CDR2 FQGNSA. The CDR3 consists of 14 residues. The junction had 3 bases not matched to a gene; V was cut back by 3 bases and J by 5 bases. The CDR3 sequence: CASSFGQGDETQYF. The CDR3 nucleotides are TGTGCCAGCAGCTTCGGACAGGGGGATGAGACCCAGTACTTC.

A note on this clone: One end of the junction fails to match germline, which may point to a read error. The chain recombines TRBV7-7 with TRBJ2-5, with 8 bases identical to TRBD1. Germline values: CDR1 SSHAT, CDR2 FNYEAQ (reference sequence). The CDR3 has 14 residues. The DNA for the CDR3 is TGTGCTAGCAGTCCCTCAGGGGGCAGAGAGACCCAGTACTTC. This codes for CASSPSGGRETQYF.

The chain uses TRBV28 and TRBJ2-7; D may be TRBD1 (5 bases). Trimming took off 4 bases at V and 1 base at J, with 20 bases between the two ends. Looked up from germline, CDR1 is MDHEN and CDR2 is SYDVKM. CDR3 length: 17 residues. CDR3 nucleotides: TGTGCCAGCAGTTCAAGGGGCAGTGGCCTGCCTTCCTACGAGCAGTACTTC. It translates to CASSSRGSGLPSYEQYF.

The CDR3 sequence is CASKHRAFGGELFF. The CDR3, as DNA: TGTGCCAGCAAGCACAGGGCGTTCGGCGGGGAGCTGTTTTTT. This chain uses TRBV2 with TRBJ2-2, with D tentatively TRBD1 (6 bases). CDR1 and CDR2 from the germline V gene are SNHLY and FYNNEI. The CDR3 spans 14 residues. The V end lost 7 bases, the J end lost 7 bases, and 16 bases lay between the germline ends.

The CDR3 nucleotides are TGTGCCAGCAGACGGGAGACAAGATACGAGCAGTACTTC. It specifies CASRRETRYEQYF. The V gene is TRBV27, the J gene TRBJ2-7, with D possibly TRBD2 on 6 matching bases. The germline V and J ends were trimmed by 6 bases and 4 bases, with 13 bases remaining between them. The CDR3 consists of 13 residues. Germline V gives CDR1 MNHEY, CDR2 SMNVEV (reference sequence).

The chain has TRBV7-3 and TRBJ2-4; 14 bases map to TRBD2. The CDR3 has 17 amino acids. Germline trimming cut 5 bases from V and 4 bases from J; bases unmatched to any gene: 7. The germline CDR1 and CDR2 sequences are SGHTA and FQGTGA. The CDR3 DNA sequence: TGTGCCAGCAGCCCCGGGACTAGCGGGAGTCATAAAAACATTCAGTACTTC. Translated, it gives CASSPGTSGSHKNIQYF.

The chain joins TRBV2 to TRBJ2-1, with D unresolved. Germline lookup yields CDR1 SNHLY and CDR2 FYNNEI. This CDR3 has 14 residues. Trimming cost V 0 bases and J 4 bases, with 7 bases left between them. CDR3 DNA: TGTGCCAGCAGTGAAGCGCACAGATACAATGAGCAGTTCTTC. Translated: CASSEAHRYNEQFF.

The chain is built from TRBV5-1 and TRBJ1-1, with 9 positions matching TRBD1. The CDR3 runs 15 residues. Germline V CDR1 and CDR2: SGHRS, YFSETQ. Unmatched junction bases numbered 6, after V lost 0 bases and J lost 6 bases. Here the CDR3 reads CASSLGTGEGAEAFF. The CDR3 nucleotides are TGCGCCAGCAGCTTGGGGACAGGGGAAGGCGCTGAAGCTTTCTTT.

The chain is built from TRBV5-1 and TRBJ2-3; 7 bases are a match to TRBD2. This CDR3 has 16 residues. CDR1 is SGHRS, CDR2 YFSETQ, per germline. Losses at the gene ends were 6 bases for V and 0 bases for J; bases not matched to a gene: 10. The CDR3 reads CASTPFGRGSTDTQYF. The DNA for the CDR3 is TGCGCCAGCACCCCTTTTGGGAGGGGTAGCACAGATACGCAGTATTTT. Complete variable domain (other parts from reference TRBV5-1 and TRBJ2-3): KAGVTQTPRYLIKTRGQQVTLSCSPISGHRSVSWYQQTPGQGLQFLFEYFSETQRNKGNFPGRFSGRQFSNSRSEMNVSTLELGDSALYLCASTPFGRGSTDTQYFGPGTRLTVL.

The chain uses TRBV3-1 (or the pseudogene TRBV3-2) and TRBJ1-2; D unclear. From germline, CDR1 is LGHDT and CDR2 YNNKEL (reference sequence). V was cut by 2 bases and J by 8 bases, with 9 bases left in between. CDR3 length equals 12 residues. DNA for the CDR3: TGTGCCAGCAGCCAACTTTTGCGGGGCTACACCTTC. Its protein product is CASSQLLRGYTF.

This clone was seen only once. The chain uses TRBV7-8 and TRBJ2-7; a possible D gene is TRBD1 (5 bases). CDR1 and CDR2 (germline): SGHVS, FQNEAQ. The CDR3 has 12 amino acids. The V end lost 2 bases, the J end lost 6 bases, and 8 bases lay between the germline ends. CDR3 residues: CASSLQGFEQYF. The CDR3 coding sequence is TGTGCCAGCAGCTTACAGGGCTTCGAGCAGTACTTC.

The chain couples TRBV2 to TRBJ1-1; the D gene is possibly TRBD1 (6 bases). CDR3 length: 13 amino acids. Germline assignment: CDR1 SNHLY and CDR2 FYNNEI. The ends were cut back, 8 bases at V and 11 bases at J, with 21 bases in the middle. In DNA form, the CDR3 reads TGTGCCAGCCTAATTCAGGGGCTCGGGCCGGCTTTCTTT. It translates to CASLIQGLGPAFF.

This rearrangement joins TRBV7-6 to TRBJ2-1, with TRBD2 matching 7 bases. Losses at the gene ends were 6 bases for V and 0 bases for J; bases not matched to a gene: 11. Per germline, CDR1 SGHVS and CDR2 FNYEAQ. The CDR3 is made up of 17 amino acids. The CDR3 region has the DNA TGTGCCAGCAGACCGACGGGAGGCGCCAGCTCCTACAATGAGCAGTTCTTC. It encodes CASRPTGGASSYNEQFF. Combining the CDR3 with reference TRBV7-6 and TRBJ2-1 gives the whole variable domain GAGVSQSPRYKVTKRGQDVALRCDPISGHVSLYWYRQALGQGPEFLTYFNYEAQQDKSGLPNDRFSAERPEGSISTLTIQRTEQRDSAMYRCASRPTGGASSYNEQFFGPGTRLTVL.

The genes are TRBV28 and TRBJ2-1; 7 nucleotides align to TRBD2. V lost 2 bases, J lost 0 bases, and 7 bases stayed unmatched. Per germline, CDR1 MDHEN and CDR2 SYDVKM. This CDR3 has 17 residues. CDR3 in DNA: TGTGCCAGCAGTTTACTGCTAGCGGCTAGCTCCTACAATGAGCAGTTCTTC. Protein product: CASSLLLAASSYNEQFF.

The chain combines TRBV15 with TRBJ2-3; 13 bases line up with TRBD2. CDR3 length: 15 amino acids. Per germline, CDR1 LNHNV and CDR2 YYDKDF (reference sequence). Trimming cost V 8 bases and J 2 bases; bases outside gene matches: 4. CDR3 loop: CATAGLAGYTDTQYF. CDR3 coding DNA: TGTGCCACCGCGGGACTAGCGGGATACACAGATACGCAGTATTTT.

The chain has TRBV7-9 and TRBJ1-2; 12 positions match TRBD1. There are 18 residues in the CDR3. Germline-derived CDR1 and CDR2 are SEHNR and FQNEAQ (reference sequence). Trimming took 4 bases from V and 4 from J; bases not matched to a gene: 13. DNA of the CDR3: TGTGCCAGCAGCTCAAAACTCACCGGGACAGGGGGCGCCTATGGCTACACCTTC. It is translated as CASSSKLTGTGGAYGYTF. The variable domain in full, completed from reference TRBV7-9 and TRBJ1-2, reads DTGVSQNPRHKITKRGQNVTFRCDPISEHNRLYWYRQTLGQGPEFLTYFQNEAQLEKSRLLSDRFSAERPKGSFSTLEIQRTEQGDSAMYLCASSSKLTGTGGAYGYTFGSGTRLTVV.